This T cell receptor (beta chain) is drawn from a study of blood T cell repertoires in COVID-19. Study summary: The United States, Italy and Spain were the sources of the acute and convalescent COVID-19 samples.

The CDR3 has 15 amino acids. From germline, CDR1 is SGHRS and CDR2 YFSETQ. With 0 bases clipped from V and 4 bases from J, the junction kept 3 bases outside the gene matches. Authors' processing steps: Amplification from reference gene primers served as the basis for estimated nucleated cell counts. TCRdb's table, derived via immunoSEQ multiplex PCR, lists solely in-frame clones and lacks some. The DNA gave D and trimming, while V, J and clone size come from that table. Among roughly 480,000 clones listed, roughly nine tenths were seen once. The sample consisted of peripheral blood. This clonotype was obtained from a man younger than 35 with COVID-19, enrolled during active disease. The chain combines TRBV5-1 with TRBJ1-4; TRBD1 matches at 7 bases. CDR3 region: CASSLGDRYNEKLFF. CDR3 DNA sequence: TGCGCCAGCAGCTTGGGGGACAGATATAATGAAAAACTGTTTTTT.